Detailed here is one T cell receptor beta chain. Its antigen is not known. The PCR made use of 60 Vbeta and 13 Jbeta primers. This table comes from immunoSEQ multiplex PCR, and its TCRdb copy is limited to in-frame clones, with some not included. Of more than 150,000 clones listed, around four fifths were seen once; the top ten hold roughly 1.5%. V lost 0 bases, J lost 3 bases, and 12 bases stayed unmatched. The CDR3 loop spans 18 amino acids. Germline V gives CDR1 WNHNN, CDR2 SYGVQD (reference sequence). The data derive from a study of cytomegalovirus exposure and HLA in healthy donors. Study results and caveats: Cytomegalovirus status was reportedly diagnosed by the classifier with high specificity and sensitivity. Cytomegalovirus-associated TCR beta chains were listed, numbering under 200.

The chain is built from TRBV10-1 and TRBJ1-1; TRBD1 matches 8 bases. This TCR was sampled from a young man in good health and CMV-seronegative. Material for sequencing was PBMCs. The CDR3: CASSESEQGVVSYTEAFF. The CDR3 DNA reads TGCGCCAGCAGTGAGTCTGAACAGGGGGTCGTATCGTACACTGAAGCTTTCTTT.